This record looks at one T cell receptor (beta chain) sequence and its context. This entry is derived from a study of blood T cell repertoires in COVID-19. The table came from immunoSEQ multiplex PCR; TCRdb's copy has only in-frame clones and leaves some out. The data hold around 250,000 clones, with around 89% observed a single time. V trimming: 4 bases; J trimming: 3 bases; junction bases outside the gene matches: 12. Germline lookup yields CDR1 MNHNS and CDR2 SASEGT. The CDR3 spans 17 residues. The sequencing sample was made of PBMCs or T cells enriched from blood (not recorded which). The chain uses TRBV6-1 and TRBJ1-2; 9 nucleotides line up with TRBD1. This TCR was sampled from a woman in her 30s who had recovered from COVID-19. CDR3 sequence: CASSGLTGTGSDYGYTF. The CDR3 DNA is TGTGCCAGCAGTGGACTTACCGGGACAGGGTCGGACTATGGCTACACCTTC.